This TCR beta chain comes out of a study of T cells in Graves' hyperthyroidism and ophthalmopathy. Those patients with uncontrolled infection, other autoimmune disease, pregnancy or lactation were excluded. Using RNA transcripts as the source, TCR beta CDR3 regions were amplified. In the first-round RT-PCR of the TCR CDR3, the HTBI primer set was used. TCRdb re-derived calls from the multiplex PCR reads in MiXCR, one entry per CDR3 protein. The sample holds over 700,000 distinct CDR3 sequences, 18% seen once. The ends lost 1 base at V and 7 bases at J; junction bases unmatched: 8. CDR1 DFQATT and CDR2 SNEGSKA come from the germline V gene (reference sequence). There are 16 residues in the CDR3.

The sequenced material came from blood. The receptor was derived from a woman in her fifties or sixties with Graves' hyperthyroidism that later progressed to Graves' ophthalmopathy. This chain links TRBV20-1 with TRBJ1-6, with 9 bases aligning to TRBD1. CDR3 in amino acids: CSARGNRGPTNSPLHF. The CDR3 region has the DNA TGCAGTGCTAGAGGGAACAGGGGGCCGACGAATTCACCCCTCCACTTT.